These 20 T cell receptor beta chains were all obtained from the same sample, sequenced in a study of shared clonotypes between healthy human individuals. Sequenced by immunoSEQ multiplex PCR; TCRdb stores in-frame clones only, minus some. The table records fewer than 400,000 clones, about 74% of them present only once. The sample was memory CD4+ T cells sorted from blood. Subset noted: CD45RA-negative fraction. Receptors originate from a young man in good health.

This clone has just a few counts. The rearrangement joins TRBV7-9 to TRBJ1-2; D is ambiguous. Germline lookup yields CDR1 SEHNR and CDR2 FQNEAQ (reference sequence). V lost 4 bases and J 14 bases, leaving 14 bases between the germline ends. The CDR3 contains 11 residues. The CDR3 bases are TGTGCCAGCAGCTCGGACGGATGGGGTACCTTC. Translated, it gives CASSSDGWGTF.

The rearrangement joins TRBV4-2 to TRBJ1-5; D uncertain. Germline V gives CDR1 LGHNA, CDR2 YNFKEQ. Trimming stripped 0 bases from V and 2 bases from J, with 8 bases between. There are 15 residues in the CDR3. In DNA form, the CDR3 reads TGTGCCAGCAGCCAAGAATGGGAGGGCAATCAGCCCCAGCATTTT. This sequence encodes CASSQEWEGNQPQHF.

Notes on this clone: This same CDR3 is encoded by further DNA sequences in the sample. CDR3 sequence reads: CASSSGGFYEQYF. The DNA for the CDR3 is TGTGCCAGCAGCAGTGGGGGATTCTACGAGCAGTACTTC. The chain has TRBV2 and TRBJ2-7; the D gene could be TRBD1 or TRBD2 (5 bases each). Trimming shortened V by 6 bases and J by 3 bases, and 12 bases separated the two germline ends. In germline, CDR1 is SNHLY, CDR2 FYNNEI. CDR3 length: 13 amino acids.

As for this clone: The sample carries other DNA sequences with the same CDR3. The chain combines TRBV14 with TRBJ1-5; TRBD1 might be the D (5 bases). V gave up 6 bases and J gave up 4 bases, with 10 bases separating them. Per germline, CDR1 SGHDN and CDR2 FVKESK. The CDR3 loop spans 13 amino acids. The CDR3 loop is CASSQGLNQPQHF. CDR3 DNA: TGTGCCAGCAGTCAGGGTTTGAATCAGCCCCAGCATTTT. The full variable domain, with the rest looked up from reference TRBV14 and TRBJ1-5, is EAGVTQFPSHSVIEKGQTVTLRCDPISGHDNLYWYRRVMGKEIKFLLHFVKESKQDESGMPNNRFLAERTGGTYSTLKVQPAELEDSGVYFCASSQGLNQPQHFGDGTRLSIL.

V is TRBV21-1 and J is TRBJ1-5; TRBD1, as called in the table, went unchecked against the DNA. TRBV21-1 is a listed pseudogene. CDR3 length equals 16 residues. CDR3 sequence (DNA): TGTGCCAGCAGCAAATGCCTCAGGGGGGACAATCAGCCCCAGCATTTT. It is translated as CASSKCLRGDNQPQHF.

This chain joins TRBV7-9 and TRBJ2-7; 8 positions agree with TRBD1. Per the germline V gene, CDR1 is SEHNR and CDR2 is FQNEAQ (reference sequence). V was clipped by 3 bases and J by 1 base; unmatched bases: 11. The CDR3 loop spans 17 amino acids. As DNA, the CDR3 is TGTGCCAGCAGCTTGAGAGAGGGGCAGGGGGCATCCTACGAGCAGTACTTC. It yields the protein CASSLREGQGASYEQYF.

The chain links TRBV27 to TRBJ1-5; possibly TRBD1 for D (5 bases). The CDR3 length is 16 residues. Germline V lookup: CDR1 MNHEY, CDR2 SMNVEV (reference sequence). Trimming removed 6 bases at V and 0 bases at J, with 15 bases between. CDR3 DNA sequence: TGTGCCAGCAGCAAAAGGGGCGGAAATAGCAATCAGCCCCAGCATTTT. Its translation: CASSKRGGNSNQPQHF.

V is TRBV7-9 and J is TRBJ2-7; D gene uncertain. This CDR3 has 16 residues. Per the germline V gene, CDR1 is SEHNR and CDR2 is FQNEAQ (reference sequence). The germline V and J ends were trimmed by 4 bases and 5 bases, with 21 bases remaining between them. CDR3 in amino acids: CASSSILGPPWDEQYF. Here the CDR3 DNA reads TGTGCCAGCAGCTCAATACTCGGGCCCCCATGGGACGAGCAGTACTTC.

This clone has a handful of counts. The chain recombines TRBV27 with TRBJ2-7; perhaps TRBD2 as D (6 bases). CDR1 is MNHEY, CDR2 SMNVEV, per germline (reference sequence). CDR3 length: 15 residues. V was clipped by 7 bases and J by 1 base, with 17 bases between them. CDR3 nucleotides: TGTGCCAGCACCCGAGTTAGCGGATTTTCCTACGAGCAGTACTTC. Its translation is CASTRVSGFSYEQYF.

The J gene is TRBJ2-2, the V gene TRBV19; 8 nucleotides align to TRBD1. V was pared by 5 bases and J by 3 bases, with 8 bases of the junction left unmatched. CDR3 length equals 16 residues. Germline assignment: CDR1 LNHDA and CDR2 SQIVND (reference sequence). The CDR3 nucleotides are TGTGCCAGTAGTGGCAGGGGGCGCAGGGACACCGGGGAGCTGTTTTTT. The encoded protein is CASSGRGRRDTGELFF.

Details on this clone: Mismatch with germline at one junction end may stem from a read error. The rearrangement uses TRBV7-7 and TRBJ2-5, with D perhaps matching TRBD1 (5 bases). CDR1 is SSHAT and CDR2 is FNYEAQ in the germline V gene (reference sequence). The CDR3 loop spans 14 amino acids. The CDR3 sequence is CASSLGVIQETQYF. In DNA, the CDR3 is TGTGCTAGCAGCTTAGGGGTAATCCAAGAGACCCAGTACTTC.

The chain's CDR3 is CASSLRTSGMGNEQFF. CDR3 bases: TGTGCCAGCAGCTTACGGACTAGCGGGATGGGGAATGAGCAGTTCTTC. The rearrangement uses TRBV7-8 and TRBJ2-1; 12 bases align to TRBD2. J gave up 7 bases and V 2 bases, and 6 bases lay outside the gene matches. From germline, CDR1 is SGHVS and CDR2 FQNEAQ. CDR3 length: 16 residues. The entire variable domain, with the rest obtained from reference TRBV7-8 and TRBJ2-1, is as follows: GAGVSQSPRYKVAKRGQDVALRCDPISGHVSLFWYQQALGQGPEFLTYFQNEAQLDKSGLPSDRFFAERPEGSVSTLKIQRTQQEDSAVYLCASSLRTSGMGNEQFFGPGTRLTVL.

The chain employs TRBV28 and TRBJ2-1; D tentatively fits TRBD1 or TRBD2 (5 bases each). There are 16 residues in the CDR3. Per germline, CDR1 MDHEN and CDR2 SYDVKM. Trimming took 6 bases from V and 5 from J, leaving 20 bases between them. This chain's CDR3 is CASRSFDGDRNNEQFF. The CDR3 DNA follows: TGTGCCAGCAGATCCTTCGACGGGGACCGAAACAATGAGCAGTTCTTC.

CDR3 in amino acids: CSARMDGEAFF. CDR3 DNA: TGCAGTGCTAGAATGGACGGTGAAGCTTTCTTT. The chain employs TRBV20-1 and TRBJ1-1, with D unresolved. CDR1 and CDR2 (germline): DFQATT, SNEGSKA (reference sequence). Trimming took 2 bases from V and 7 from J, leaving 8 bases between them. The CDR3 covers 11 residues.

This rearrangement joins TRBV5-1 to TRBJ2-5, with 12 bases fitting TRBD2. V was pared by 2 bases and J by 0 bases, with 2 bases of the junction left unmatched. The V gene's germline CDR1 is SGHRS and CDR2 YFSETQ. CDR3 size: 16 residues. Written as DNA, the CDR3 is TGCGCCAGCAGCTTAGGGACTAGCGGGTACCAAGAGACCCAGTACTTC. This encodes CASSLGTSGYQETQYF.

The CDR3 nucleotides are TGTGCCAGCGGAGACCGGGACCGCGCAATTCGCGAGCAGTACTTC. It codes for CASGDRDRAIREQYF. The J gene is TRBJ2-7, the V gene TRBV6-5; possibly TRBD1 or TRBD2 for D (5 bases each). V lost 8 bases, J lost 6 bases, and 23 bases lay in between. The germline V gene encodes CDR1 MNHEY and CDR2 SVGAGI. The length of the CDR3 is 15 residues.

CDR3 protein: CASTTVGGYEQYF. The CDR3 DNA reads TGTGCCAGCACAACGGTAGGGGGTTACGAGCAGTACTTC. The chain uses TRBV5-6 and TRBJ2-7; D may be TRBD1 (6 bases). The length of the CDR3 is 13 residues. V was cut by 6 bases and J by 4 bases, with 14 bases left in between. Germline-derived CDR1 and CDR2 are SGHDT and YYEEEE.

V usage is TRBV7-6 and J usage is TRBJ2-7; D possibly corresponds to TRBD1 (6 bases). Germline values: CDR1 SGHVS, CDR2 FNYEAQ. V shed 4 bases and J shed 5 bases, with 12 bases lying between them. The CDR3 is 13 residues long. CDR3 amino acids: CASSSQTGNEQYF. The CDR3 DNA sequence: TGTGCCAGCAGCTCGCAAACAGGGAACGAGCAGTACTTC.

The chain joins TRBV28 to TRBJ1-2, with TRBD1 matching 7 bases. V gave up 2 bases and J gave up 4 bases; unmatched junction bases: 4. CDR1 and CDR2 from the germline V gene are MDHEN and SYDVKM. This CDR3 has 14 residues. The CDR3 DNA is TGTGCCAGCAGTTTACCGCAGGGGGTCTATGGCTACACCTTC. As protein: CASSLPQGVYGYTF.

The gene calls are TRBV5-1 and TRBJ2-1; 7 bases fit TRBD1. CDR3 size: 14 residues. Trimming at V came to 4 bases and at J to 4 bases, leaving 5 bases not matched to a gene. The germline gives CDR1 SGHRS, CDR2 YFSETQ. CDR3 amino acids: CASSPTGQYNEQFF. The CDR3 DNA reads TGCGCCAGCAGCCCGACAGGGCAATACAATGAGCAGTTCTTC.